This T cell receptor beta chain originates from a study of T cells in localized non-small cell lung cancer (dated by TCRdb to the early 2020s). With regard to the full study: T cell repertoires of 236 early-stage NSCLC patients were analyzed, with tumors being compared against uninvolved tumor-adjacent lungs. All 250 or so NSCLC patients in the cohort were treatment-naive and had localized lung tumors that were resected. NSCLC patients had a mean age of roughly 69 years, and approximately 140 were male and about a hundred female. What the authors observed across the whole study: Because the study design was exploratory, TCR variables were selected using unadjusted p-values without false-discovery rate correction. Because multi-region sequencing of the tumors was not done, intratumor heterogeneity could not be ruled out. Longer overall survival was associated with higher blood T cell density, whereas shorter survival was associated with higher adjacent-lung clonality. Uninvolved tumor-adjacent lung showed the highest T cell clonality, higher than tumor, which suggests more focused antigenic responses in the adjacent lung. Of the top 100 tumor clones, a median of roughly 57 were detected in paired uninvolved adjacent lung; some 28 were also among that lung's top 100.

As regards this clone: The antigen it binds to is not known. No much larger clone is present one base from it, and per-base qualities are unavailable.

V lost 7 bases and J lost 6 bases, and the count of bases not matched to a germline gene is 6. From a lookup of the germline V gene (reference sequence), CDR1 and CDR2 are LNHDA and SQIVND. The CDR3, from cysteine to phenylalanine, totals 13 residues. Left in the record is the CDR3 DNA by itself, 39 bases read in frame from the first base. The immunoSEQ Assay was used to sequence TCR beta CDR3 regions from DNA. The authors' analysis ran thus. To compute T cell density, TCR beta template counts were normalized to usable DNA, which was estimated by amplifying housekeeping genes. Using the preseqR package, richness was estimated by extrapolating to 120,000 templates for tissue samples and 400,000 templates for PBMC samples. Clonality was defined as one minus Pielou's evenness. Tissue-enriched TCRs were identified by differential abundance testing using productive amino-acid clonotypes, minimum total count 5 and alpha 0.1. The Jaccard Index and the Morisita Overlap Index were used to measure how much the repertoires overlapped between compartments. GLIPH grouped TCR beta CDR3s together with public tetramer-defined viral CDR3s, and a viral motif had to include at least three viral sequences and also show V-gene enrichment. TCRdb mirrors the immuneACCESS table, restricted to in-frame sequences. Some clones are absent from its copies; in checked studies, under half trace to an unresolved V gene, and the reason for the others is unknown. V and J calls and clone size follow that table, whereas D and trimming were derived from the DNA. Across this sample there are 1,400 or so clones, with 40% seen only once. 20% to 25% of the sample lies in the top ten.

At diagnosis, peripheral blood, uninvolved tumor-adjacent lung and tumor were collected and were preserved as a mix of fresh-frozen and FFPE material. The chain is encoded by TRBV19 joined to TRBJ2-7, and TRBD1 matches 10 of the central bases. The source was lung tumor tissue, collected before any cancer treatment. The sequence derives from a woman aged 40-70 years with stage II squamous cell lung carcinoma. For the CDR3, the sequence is CASNPGQGSEQYF. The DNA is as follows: TGTGCCAGTAACCCGGGACAGGGGTCCGAGCAGTACTTC.